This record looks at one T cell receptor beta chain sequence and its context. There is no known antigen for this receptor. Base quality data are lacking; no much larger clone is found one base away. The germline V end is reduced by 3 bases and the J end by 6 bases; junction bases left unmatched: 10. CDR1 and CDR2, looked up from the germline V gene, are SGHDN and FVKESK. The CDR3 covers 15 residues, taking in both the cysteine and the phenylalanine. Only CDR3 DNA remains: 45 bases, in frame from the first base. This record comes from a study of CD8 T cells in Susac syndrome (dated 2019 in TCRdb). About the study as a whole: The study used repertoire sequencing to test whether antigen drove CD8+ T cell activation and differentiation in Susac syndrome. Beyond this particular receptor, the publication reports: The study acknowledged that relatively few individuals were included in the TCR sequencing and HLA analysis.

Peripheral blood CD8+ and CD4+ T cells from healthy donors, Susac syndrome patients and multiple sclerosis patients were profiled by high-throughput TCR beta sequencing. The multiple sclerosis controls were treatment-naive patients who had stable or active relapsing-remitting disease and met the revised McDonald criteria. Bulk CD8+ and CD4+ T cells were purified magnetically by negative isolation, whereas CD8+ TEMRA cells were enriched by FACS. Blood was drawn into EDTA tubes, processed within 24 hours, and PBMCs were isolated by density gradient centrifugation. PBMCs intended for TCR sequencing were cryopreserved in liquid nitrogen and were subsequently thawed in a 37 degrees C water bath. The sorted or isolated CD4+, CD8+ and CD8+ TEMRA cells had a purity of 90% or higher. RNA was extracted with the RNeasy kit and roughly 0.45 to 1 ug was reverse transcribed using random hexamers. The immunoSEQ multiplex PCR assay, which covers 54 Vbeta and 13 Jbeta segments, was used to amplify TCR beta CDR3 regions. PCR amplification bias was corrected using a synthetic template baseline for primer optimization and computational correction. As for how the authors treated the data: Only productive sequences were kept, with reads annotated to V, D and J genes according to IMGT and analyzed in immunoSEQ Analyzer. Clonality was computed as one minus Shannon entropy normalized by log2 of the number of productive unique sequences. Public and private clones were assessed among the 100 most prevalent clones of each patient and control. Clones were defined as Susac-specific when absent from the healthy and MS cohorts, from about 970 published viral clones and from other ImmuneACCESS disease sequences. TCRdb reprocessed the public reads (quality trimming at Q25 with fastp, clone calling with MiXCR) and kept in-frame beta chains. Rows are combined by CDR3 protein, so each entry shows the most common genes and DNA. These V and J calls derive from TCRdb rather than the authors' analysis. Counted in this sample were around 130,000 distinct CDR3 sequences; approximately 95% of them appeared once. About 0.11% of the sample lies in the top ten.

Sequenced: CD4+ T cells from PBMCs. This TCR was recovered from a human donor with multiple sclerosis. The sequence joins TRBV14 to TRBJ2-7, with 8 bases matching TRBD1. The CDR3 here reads CASSQVRSGTGEQYF. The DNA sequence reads TGTGCCAGCAGCCAGGTGCGTTCCGGGACAGGCGAGCAGTACTTC.